The present T cell receptor beta chain was sequenced within a study of response to subunit inactivated influenza vaccine. The CDR3 sequence is 12 residues long. Germline loops: CDR1 DFQATT, CDR2 SNEGSKA (reference sequence). V lost 3 bases, J lost 7 bases, and 7 bases lay in between. The study's findings and limits: It was suggested by the authors that few new T cells are recruited by each seasonal influenza vaccination.

One entry per CDR3 protein, called by TCRdb with MiXCR from the RT-PCR reads. Here the sample spans hundreds of thousands of distinct CDR3 sequences, 10% to 15% being singletons. This clonotype was counted many times. Antigen: not known. V gene TRBV20-1 combines with J gene TRBJ1-6; D not resolved. The specimen comprised PBMCs from blood, sampled roughly 47 days after vaccination. The receptor's source is a man aged 45-65 years who received an inactivated influenza vaccine. CDR3 loop: CSASFPNSPLHF. The CDR3, as DNA: TGCAGTGCTAGCTTCCCCAATTCACCCCTCCACTTT.